Listed here is a single T cell receptor (beta chain). What antigen it recognizes has not been identified. A Human TCR Profiling Kit was used to prepare UMI-labeled 5' RACE TCRbeta libraries. The same number of PCR cycles was used to prepare all TCRbeta libraries in parallel. The original methods were these. Between about 2,800 and 18,000 functional CDR3beta clonotypes were contained in each TCRbeta library. MIGEC 1.2.9 was used for UMI extraction and consensus assembly, with at least three reads per UMI being required. MiXCR 3.0.3 was used to extract the in-frame CDR3beta repertoires. Each sample was downsampled to 42,000 randomly selected UMIs before diversity metrics were calculated in VDJtools 1.2.1. Repertoire overlap metrics D, R and F2 were calculated in VDJtools for the top 3,000 clones of each sample pair. TCRdb reprocessed the reads and lists each CDR3 protein sequence as a single entry, with no DNA. What appears here as the V and J calls and clone size reflects TCRdb's work, not the paper's. This sample's clone table shows some 8,000 distinct CDR3 sequences. Together, the top ten hold over 20% of the sample.

These data come from a study of human CD8 memory T cell subsets (dated by TCRdb to 2018 to 2020). Background for the entire study: To assess clonal relationships, the TCRbeta repertoires of stem-like (TSTEM), progenitor exhausted-like (TPEX) and effector memory CD8+ T cell subsets were compared. Six donors each provided TSTEM, TPEX and effector memory subsets, from which TCRbeta repertoires were obtained. Broad study findings and their caveats: Normalized Shannon-Wiener diversity was similarly high in the TSTEM and TPEX subsets, while the effector memory subsets were comparatively less diverse. Although both stem-like subsets shared clonotypes with effector memory cells, the overlap between TSTEM and TPEX repertoires was minimal, suggesting distinct antigen spectra for the TSTEM and TPEX subsets. Based on Chao1 estimates, TSTEM subsets appeared to have greater repertoire diversity than TPEX subsets, which may reflect a broader range of specificities. Only TCRbeta chains were sequenced, and repertoire comparisons rested on five or six donors tested with paired t-tests and Bonferroni correction.

Density gradient separation was used to isolate peripheral blood mononuclear cells from buffy coats of healthy donors. The study enriched total CD8+ T cells through negative magnetic separation using EasySep or MojoSort CD8+ T cell isolation kits. For each subset, total RNA was extracted using an RNeasy Mini Kit from duplicate vials of about 160,000 sorted CD8+ T cells. The PBMCs were used either fresh or after being cryopreserved in fetal bovine serum with about 10% DMSO. Fluorescence-activated cell sorting on a FACSAria III was used to sort CD8+ T cell subsets to purity. Taken from the germline V gene (reference sequence), the CDR1 and CDR2 loops are DFQATT and SNEGSKA. Its CDR3 holds 14 amino acids, cysteine through phenylalanine. No DNA is given.

Sequences were obtained from CD8+ T cells from PBMCs. The chain was built from TRBV20-1 and TRBJ2-7; TCRdb proposes TRBD2, but this gene call is untestable without DNA. This TCR was recovered from a human donor in good health. The CDR3 has the sequence CSASGTSGGYEQYF.